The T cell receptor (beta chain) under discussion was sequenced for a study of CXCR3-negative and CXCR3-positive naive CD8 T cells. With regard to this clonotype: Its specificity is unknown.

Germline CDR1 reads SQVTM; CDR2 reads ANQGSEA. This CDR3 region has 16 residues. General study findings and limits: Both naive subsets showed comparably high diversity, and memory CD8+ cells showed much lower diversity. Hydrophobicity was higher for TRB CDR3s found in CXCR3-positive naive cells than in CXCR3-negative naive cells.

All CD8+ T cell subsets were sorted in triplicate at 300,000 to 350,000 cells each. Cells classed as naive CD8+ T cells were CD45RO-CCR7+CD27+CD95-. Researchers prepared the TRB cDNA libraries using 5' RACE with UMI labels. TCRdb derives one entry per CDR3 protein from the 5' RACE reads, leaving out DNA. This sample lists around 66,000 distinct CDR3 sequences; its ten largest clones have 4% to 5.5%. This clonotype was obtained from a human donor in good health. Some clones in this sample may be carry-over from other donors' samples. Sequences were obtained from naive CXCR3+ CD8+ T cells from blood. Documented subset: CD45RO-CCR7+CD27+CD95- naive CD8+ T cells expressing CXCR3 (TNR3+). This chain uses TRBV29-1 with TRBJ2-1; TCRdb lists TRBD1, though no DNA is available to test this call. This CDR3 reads CSVESEFGTGYNEQFF.